Sequencing of this T cell receptor beta chain was carried out in a study of monozygotic twins with inflammatory bowel disease. Findings and caveats of the study: Healthy co-twins, by inverse Simpson, had higher TCRbeta diversity than their siblings with IBD.

Comment on this clonotype: As yet, its antigen is unknown.

TCRdb re-called the 5' RACE reads and catalogs CDR3 proteins one per entry, DNA excluded. Its table lists roughly 170,000 distinct CDR3 sequences. The CDR3 runs 16 residues. The germline V gene encodes CDR1 SGHRS and CDR2 YFSETQ. This receptor was identified in a human donor with ulcerative colitis or Crohn's disease, or a healthy co-twin of an affected twin (not recorded which). The chain employs TRBV5-1 and TRBJ2-2; the D call of TRBD1 rests on TCRdb alone, since no DNA is present to check it. Sequenced material: blood. The CDR3: CASSLWTGTNTGELFF.